Detailed here is one TCR beta chain. Germline CDR1 and CDR2: MNHNS and SASEGT. Trimming removed 6 bases at V and 8 bases at J, with 16 bases between. This CDR3 has 14 residues. Profiling relied on immunoSEQ multiplex PCR, and the TCRdb table lists in-frame clones only, not all of them. The sample lists about 47,000 clones; 87% were seen once. This sample was included in a study of OX40 agonist ivuxolimab in advanced cancers. About the study: Patients were dosed with the agonistic anti-OX40 (CD134) antibody ivuxolimab.

This material consisted of CD4+ or CD8+ T cells sorted from blood, taken in a trial of the OX40 agonist ivuxolimab. The V call is TRBV6-1, the J call TRBJ1-4; D might be TRBD1 (6 bases). This sequence was found in an adult with an advanced solid tumor such as melanoma, head and neck, liver or kidney cancer. The CDR3: CASRVGALGEKLFF. Written as DNA, the CDR3 is TGTGCCAGCAGAGTGGGGGCCCTGGGGGAAAAACTGTTTTTT.